One and the same sample provided the 22 T cell receptor beta chains below, sequenced in a study of tumor-infiltrating lymphocytes in primary liver carcinoma. Making TCR beta cDNA involved approximately 480 ng total RNA and a constant-region primer. Libraries of TCR beta came from three nested multiplex PCR rounds with slightly modified ARM-PCR. For roughly 10 cycles apiece, the opening two PCR rounds ran with TRBV1-TRBV30 forward primers and a C-beta reverse primer. One entry per CDR3 protein results from TCRdb running MiXCR on the multiplex PCR reads. The sample records 85,000 to 100,000 distinct CDR3 sequences, roughly 70% being singletons. From about 19-30 mg of unsorted bulk tissue, DNA and RNA were co-extracted together. Source material: tumor-adjacent normal liver tissue. These receptors were taken from a man aged 35-49 years with primary liver carcinoma and hepatitis B virus infection.

A note on this clonotype: This may come from a read error, since a much larger clone is one base off. This chain links TRBV6-2 or TRBV6-3 with TRBJ2-7, with TRBD2 matching over 9 bases. V lost 6 bases, J lost 2 bases, and 5 bases stayed unmatched. The germline gives CDR1 MNHEY, CDR2 SVGEGT. This CDR3 has 14 amino acids. The CDR3 bases are TGTGCCAGCAGGAGTAGCGGGGGAGCCTACGAGCAGTACTTC. Protein product: CASRSSGGAYEQYF.

Points on this clonotype: The junction differs from germline at one of its ends, possibly a read error. The chain combines TRBV29-1 with TRBJ2-1; D possibly corresponds to TRBD1 (5 bases). Germline CDR1 is SQVTM and CDR2 is ANQGSEA. The CDR3 has 15 residues. CDR3 coding DNA: TGCAGCGTGGGGCCTCCTTCCAAGTCCTACAATGAGCAGTTATTC. This gives the protein CSVGPPSKSYNEQLF.

The sample holds many counts of this clonotype. The chain uses TRBV29-1 and TRBJ2-7, with 9 bases identical to TRBD1. J was trimmed by 6 bases and V by 4 bases; bases with no gene match: 7. CDR1 and CDR2 (germline): SQVTM, ANQGSEA. This CDR3 has 13 residues. The CDR3 is CSVGWTGAPEQYF. As DNA, the CDR3 is TGCAGCGTTGGGTGGACAGGGGCCCCCGAGCAGTACTTC.

The chain uses TRBV5-1 and TRBJ2-5; 9 positions match TRBD1. With V trimmed by 6 bases and J by 4 bases, 7 bases remained unmatched. The length of the CDR3 is 14 residues. CDR1 and CDR2 (germline): SGHRS, YFSETQ. The CDR3 nucleotides read TGCGCCAGCAAGGGATCGACAGGGGGAGAGACCCAGTACTTC. Translated: CASKGSTGGETQYF.

The chain has TRBV5-4 and TRBJ2-5, with D possibly matching TRBD2 (5 bases). With 4 bases removed from V and 1 base from J, the gap between germline ends came to 8 bases. The CDR3 runs to 13 residues. Germline V CDR1 and CDR2: SGHNT, YYREEE (reference sequence). The CDR3: CASSQDFQETQYF. The CDR3 DNA reads as TGTGCCAGCAGCCAGGACTTCCAAGAGACCCAGTACTTC.

Concerning this clonotype itself: At one end the junction does not follow the germline gene, possibly because of a read error. This chain joins TRBV12-3 or TRBV12-4 and TRBJ2-1, with D unresolved. The CDR3 contains 12 residues. Written as DNA, the CDR3 is TGTGTCAGCAGTCCTTTGCTCAATGAGCAGTCCTTC. Protein sequence: CVSSPLLNEQSF.

A word on this clonotype: A read error may be the cause here, since a much bigger clone is one base away. This chain connects TRBV10-3 to TRBJ2-5; D is undetermined. CDR3 length equals 15 residues. Deletions cut 0 bases from V and 2 bases from J, with 10 bases between. Germline CDR1 is ENHRY and CDR2 is SYGVKD. The CDR3 DNA reads as TGTGCCATCAGTGAGTCGAAGAGCGAACAAGAGACCCAGTACTTC. It translates to CAISESKSEQETQYF.

As concerns this clonotype: At one boundary the junction diverges from the germline segment, which might be a read error. The chain recombines TRBV5-8 with TRBJ2-2; the D gene could be TRBD1 or TRBD2 (6 bases each). Germline V CDR1 and CDR2: SGHTS, YDEGEE. CDR3 length equals 17 residues. The CDR3 protein is CVSSSTRGGLLTGELFF. CDR3 coding DNA: TGTGTCAGCAGCTCGACACGTGGGGGGCTACTTACCGGGGAGCTGTTTTTT.

This clonotype was picked up one time. V gene TRBV24-1 combines with J gene TRBJ2-2; the D call may be TRBD1 or TRBD2 (6 bases each). Germline-derived CDR1 and CDR2 are KGHDR and SFDVKD. CDR3 length equals 14 residues. Trimming left V 12 bases short and J 5 bases short, with 18 bases between. CDR3 sequence (DNA): TGTGCCGCCGGGACTCCAGGGGAGACCGGGGAGCTGTTTTTT. Translation gives CAAGTPGETGELFF.

This rearrangement joins TRBV25-1 to TRBJ2-6; D uncertain. This CDR3 is 13 amino acids long. With 4 bases removed from V and 3 bases from J, the gap between germline ends came to 4 bases. Looked up from germline, CDR1 is MGHDK and CDR2 is SYGVNS. CDR3 region: CASSVDGANVLTF. In DNA, the CDR3 is TGTGCCAGCAGTGTTGATGGGGCCAACGTCCTGACTTTC.

V usage is TRBV11-2 and J usage is TRBJ1-1; D is unresolved. CDR1 and CDR2 from the germline V gene are SGHAT and FQNNGV. V was pared by 10 bases and J by 3 bases, with 15 bases between. This CDR3 region has 13 residues. CDR3 in amino acids: CANSTTRDTEAFF. For the CDR3, the DNA is TGTGCCAACAGTACGACAAGGGACACTGAAGCTTTCTTT. The full variable domain, with the rest looked up from reference TRBV11-2 and TRBJ1-1, is EAGVAQSPRYKIIEKRQSVAFWCNPISGHATLYWYQQILGQGPKLLIQFQNNGVVDDSQLPKDRFSAERLKGVDSTLKIQPAKLEDSAVYLCANSTTRDTEAFFGQGTRLTVV.

Remarks on this clonotype: The CDR3 ends on some other residue instead of the conserved phenylalanine or tryptophan, so this is likely a read error. This sequence joins TRBV10-2 and TRBJ2-1; the match to TRBD2 covers 7 bases. The CDR3 covers 14 residues. Germline loops: CDR1 WSHSY, CDR2 SAAADI. The CDR3 region has the DNA TGCACCAGCAGTGGAACTAGCGACTACAATGAGCAGTTCTCC. It is translated as CTSSGTSDYNEQFS.

The chain is built from TRBV11-3 and TRBJ2-2; no clear D gene. This CDR3 is 18 amino acids long. Germline values: CDR1 SGHNT, CDR2 YENEEA. V lost 9 bases and J 5 bases, leaving 28 bases between the germline ends. Here the CDR3 DNA reads TGTGCCAGAATCACCACCGCTACATGGACGGTGGGGACCGGGGAGCTGTTTTTT. Translating it yields CARITTATWTVGTGELFF.

On this clonotype itself: A read error may be the cause here, since a much bigger clone is one base away. The rearrangement links TRBV7-8 to TRBJ1-2; no definite D call. The germline V gene encodes CDR1 SGHVS and CDR2 FQNEAQ. The CDR3 is 13 residues long. CDR3 bases: TGTGCCGGCAGCTTGCGACCCAACTATGGCTACACCTTC. This gives the protein CAGSLRPNYGYTF.

This clonotype was observed a single time. This CDR3 fails to terminate in the conserved phenylalanine or tryptophan, so it likely reflects a read error. This chain joins TRBV11-2 and TRBJ2-7, with 12 bases aligning to TRBD2. V was clipped by 9 bases and J by 2 bases; unmatched bases: 11. There are 16 residues in the CDR3. The germline CDR1 and CDR2 sequences are SGHAT and FQNNGV. CDR3 DNA sequence: TGTGCCAGTAGCCGGTCTGGACTAGCGGGAACCTACGAGCAGTACTCC. This translates into CASSRSGLAGTYEQYS.

This clonotype was counted at least ten times. The J gene is TRBJ2-6, the V gene TRBV11-2; possibly TRBD1 or TRBD2 for D (6 bases each). Per the germline V gene, CDR1 is SGHAT and CDR2 is FQNNGV. The length of the CDR3 is 15 residues. Trimming cost V 0 bases and J 11 bases, with 14 bases left between them. CDR3: CASSLERPGGDVLTF. DNA of the CDR3: TGTGCCAGCAGCTTAGAACGGCCCGGGGGCGACGTCCTGACTTTC.

The sample holds one count of this clonotype. A much larger clone lies a single base off, so this may be a read error. The V and J genes are TRBV7-8 and TRBJ2-1, with D possibly being TRBD1 or TRBD2 (5 bases each). With 2 bases removed from V and 8 bases from J, the gap between germline ends came to 10 bases. The germline gives CDR1 SGHVS, CDR2 FQNEAQ. The CDR3 loop spans 13 amino acids. The CDR3 here is CASSLTEGHEQFF. The CDR3 coding sequence is TGTGCCAGCAGCTTAACTGAGGGACATGAGCAGTTCTTC.

The table lists this clonotype with many counts. The V gene is TRBV12-3 or TRBV12-4, the J gene TRBJ2-7; D gene unclear. Trimming removed 3 bases from V and 3 bases from J, with 6 bases in between. The CDR3 has 12 amino acids. This chain's CDR3 is CASSLDLYEQYF. CDR3 nucleotide sequence: TGTGCCAGCAGTTTGGACCTCTACGAGCAGTACTTC.

This clonotype turned up a few times. The chain links TRBV2 to TRBJ1-5; D is undetermined. The V gene's germline CDR1 is SNHLY and CDR2 FYNNEI. Trimming shortened V by 3 bases and J by 4 bases, and 4 bases separated the two germline ends. This CDR3 spans 12 amino acids. The DNA of the CDR3 is TGTGCCAGCAGTGACAGGAATCAGCCCCAGCATTTT. The encoded protein is CASSDRNQPQHF.

Note on this clonotype: A read error may produce the germline difference seen at one junction end. The chain couples TRBV4-2 to TRBJ1-1, with D possibly matching TRBD1 (5 bases). CDR3 length: 17 amino acids. In germline, CDR1 is LGHNA, CDR2 YNFKEQ. The CDR3 sequence: CTSNQDHGRALNTEAFF. For the CDR3, the DNA is TGTACCAGCAACCAAGATCACGGCAGGGCATTGAACACTGAAGCTTTCTTT.

This clonotype was detected ten times or more. The chain employs TRBV29-1 and TRBJ2-1, with D perhaps matching TRBD2 (6 bases). This CDR3 spans 10 amino acids. In germline, CDR1 is SQVTM, CDR2 ANQGSEA. V lost 6 bases and J 10 bases, leaving 10 bases between the germline ends. This CDR3 reads CSVGDLEQFF. The CDR3 bases are TGCAGCGTGGGGGACTTAGAGCAGTTCTTC.

In the case of this clonotype: Sequence at one end of the junction differs from germline and may be a read error. The V and J genes are TRBV5-6 and TRBJ2-1, with 10 bases that match TRBD2. This CDR3 is 16 amino acids long. Germline loops: CDR1 SGHDT, CDR2 YYEEEE. Here the CDR3 reads CVSSLGLAGAMGEQFF. The CDR3 nucleotides read TGTGTCAGCAGCTTAGGGCTAGCGGGAGCTATGGGGGAGCAGTTCTTC. The variable domain in full, completed from reference TRBV5-6 and TRBJ2-1, reads DAGVTQSPTHLIKTRGQQVTLRCSPKSGHDTVSWYQQALGQGPQFIFQYYEEEERQRGNFPDRFSGHQFPNYSSELNVNALLLGDSALYLCVSSLGLAGAMGEQFFGPGTRLTVL.